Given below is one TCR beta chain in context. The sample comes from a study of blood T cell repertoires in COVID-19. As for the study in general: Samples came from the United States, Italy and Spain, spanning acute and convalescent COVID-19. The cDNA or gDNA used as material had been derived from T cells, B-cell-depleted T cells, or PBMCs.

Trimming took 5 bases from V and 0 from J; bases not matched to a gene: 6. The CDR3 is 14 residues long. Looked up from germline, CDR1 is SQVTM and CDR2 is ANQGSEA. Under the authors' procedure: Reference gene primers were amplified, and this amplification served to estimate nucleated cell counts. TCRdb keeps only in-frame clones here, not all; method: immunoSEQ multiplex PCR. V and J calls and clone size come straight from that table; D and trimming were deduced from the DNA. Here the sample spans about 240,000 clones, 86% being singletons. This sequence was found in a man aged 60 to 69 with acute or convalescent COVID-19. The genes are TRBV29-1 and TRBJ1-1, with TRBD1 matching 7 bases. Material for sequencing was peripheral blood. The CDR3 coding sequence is TGCAGCGTTACCCCGACAGGGTTGAACACTGAAGCTTTCTTT. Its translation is CSVTPTGLNTEAFF.